The rows below give T cell receptor beta chains drawn from one sample of a study of cytomegalovirus exposure and HLA in healthy donors. Clones were sequenced by immunoSEQ multiplex PCR, and TCRdb holds only the in-frame ones, with some missing. The repertoire table contains about 140,000 clones. Sequenced input: PBMCs. These receptors originate from a young woman in good health and CMV-seronegative. Both conserved end residues are part of each CDR3. A D gene is named only where the DNA matches it firmly.

v_gene,j_gene,d_gene,CDR3aa,CDR3nt
TRBV19,TRBJ1-5,TRBD1,CASKQGGLGNQPQHF,TGTGCCAGTAAGCAGGGGGGCCTCGGCAATCAGCCCCAGCATTTT
TRBV19,TRBJ2-3,TRBD1,CAGSVGTGDRLTQYF,TGTGCCGGTAGTGTGGGGACAGGGGACAGGTTAACGCAGTATTTT
TRBV7-8,TRBJ1-4,.,CASSLLWGTTATNEKLFF,TGTGCCAGCAGCCTTCTTTGGGGCACAACTGCAACTAATGAAAAACTGTTTTTT
TRBV6-6,TRBJ2-3,TRBD1,CASKRGDRVTDTQYF,TGTGCCAGCAAAAGAGGGGACAGGGTCACAGATACGCAGTATTTT
TRBV25-1,TRBJ2-1,TRBD2,CASKSNSGETYNEQFF,TGTGCCAGCAAATCCAATAGCGGGGAAACCTACAATGAGCAGTTCTTC
TRBV6-6,TRBJ2-2,TRBD2,CASSPDAGGNTGELFF,TGTGCCAGCAGTCCGGACGCGGGAGGGAACACCGGGGAGCTGTTTTTT
TRBV10-3,TRBJ2-3,TRBD2,CAIKSAGADTQYF,TGTGCCATCAAGTCGGCGGGAGCAGATACGCAGTATTTT
TRBV6-6,TRBJ1-1,.,CASSKGMGLDRAFF,TGTGCCAGCAGTAAAGGAATGGGGCTTGATAGAGCTTTCTTT
TRBV9,TRBJ2-3,TRBD2,CASSAWTSGRDTQYF,TGTGCCAGCAGCGCGTGGACTAGCGGGAGAGATACGCAGTATTTT
TRBV7-2,TRBJ2-1,TRBD2,CASSFGLAVNNEQFF,TGTGCCAGCAGCTTTGGACTAGCGGTGAACAATGAGCAGTTCTTC
TRBV5-4,TRBJ2-1,.,CASTTDGILPYNEQFF,TGTGCCAGCACAACCGACGGTATACTACCCTACAATGAGCAGTTCTTC
TRBV9,TRBJ2-1,TRBD2,CASSVSPPGTSGRFSHEQFF,TGTGCCAGCAGCGTATCGCCCCCCGGGACTAGCGGGAGATTTAGTCATGAGCAGTTCTTC
TRBV11-2,TRBJ2-7,TRBD1,CASSFHRGPYEQYF,TGTGCCAGCAGCTTCCACAGGGGGCCCTACGAGCAGTACTTC
TRBV5-1,TRBJ1-1,TRBD1,CASSETGTVNTEAFF,TGCGCCAGCAGCGAAACCGGGACAGTGAACACTGAAGCTTTCTTT
TRBV19,TRBJ2-2,TRBD2,CASSLKTSGNWIGELFF,TGTGCCAGTAGTCTCAAGACTAGCGGGAACTGGATCGGGGAGCTGTTTTTT
TRBV28,TRBJ1-1,.,CASSLNKGDTEAFF,TGTGCCAGCAGTCTAAATAAGGGGGACACTGAAGCTTTCTTT
TRBV5-6,TRBJ2-6,TRBD1,CASSLQGAPWGANVLTF,TGTGCCAGCAGCTTGCAGGGGGCGCCCTGGGGGGCCAACGTCCTGACTTTC
TRBV29-1,TRBJ2-5,.,CSVPDTQIQETQYF,TGCAGCGTTCCTGACACCCAGATTCAAGAGACCCAGTACTTC